This T cell receptor beta chain stems from a study of early T cells in non-severe SARS-CoV-2 infection. MiXCR, applied by TCRdb to the 5' RACE reads, yields one record per CDR3 protein. The data contain roughly 75,000 distinct CDR3 sequences, 9.5% to 15% of them seen just once; the ten biggest clones take up roughly 3.1%. Source material: whole blood. This sequence was found in an adult who was a healthcare worker with PCR-confirmed SARS-CoV-2 infection or an uninfected control (not recorded which).

CDR3 DNA: TGTGCCAGCAGCGCCCAGACAGGGGGATGGGACGAGCAGTACTTC. Translating it yields CASSAQTGGWDEQYF. The chain couples TRBV11-3 to TRBJ2-7; 9 nucleotides line up with TRBD1. This CDR3 is 15 amino acids long. Looked up from germline, CDR1 is SGHNT and CDR2 is YENEEA. Losses at the gene ends were 5 bases for V and 5 bases for J; bases not matched to a gene: 10.